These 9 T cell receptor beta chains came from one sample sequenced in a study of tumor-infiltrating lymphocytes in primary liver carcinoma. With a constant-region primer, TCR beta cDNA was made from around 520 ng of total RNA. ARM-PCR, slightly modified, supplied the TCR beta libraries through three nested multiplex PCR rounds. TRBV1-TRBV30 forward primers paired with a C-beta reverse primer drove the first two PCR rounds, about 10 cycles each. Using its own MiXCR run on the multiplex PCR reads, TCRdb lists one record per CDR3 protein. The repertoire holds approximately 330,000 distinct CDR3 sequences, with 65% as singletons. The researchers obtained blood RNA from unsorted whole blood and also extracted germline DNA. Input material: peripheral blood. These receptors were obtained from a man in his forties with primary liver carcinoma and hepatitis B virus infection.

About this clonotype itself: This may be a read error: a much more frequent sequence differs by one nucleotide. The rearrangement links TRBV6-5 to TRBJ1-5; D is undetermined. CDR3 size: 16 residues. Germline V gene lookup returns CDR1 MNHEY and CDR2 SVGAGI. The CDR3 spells CASSYSAEASNHPQHF. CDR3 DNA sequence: TGTGCCAGCAGTTACTCCGCTGAAGCTAGCAATCATCCCCAGCATTTT.

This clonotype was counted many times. CDR3 DNA sequence: TGTGCCAGCAGCCAAGACAGGTCTCGCAATGAGCAGTTCTTC. Amino acids: CASSQDRSRNEQFF. The gene calls are TRBV4-2 and TRBJ2-1; no definite D call. The V gene's germline CDR1 is LGHNA and CDR2 YNFKEQ. Trimming removed 0 bases at V and 6 bases at J, with 9 bases between. This CDR3 contains 14 residues.

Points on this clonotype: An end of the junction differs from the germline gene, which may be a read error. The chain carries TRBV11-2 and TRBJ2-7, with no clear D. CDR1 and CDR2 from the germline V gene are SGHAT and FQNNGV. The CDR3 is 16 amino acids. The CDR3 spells CASSLAVAALHYEQYF. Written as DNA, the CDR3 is TGTGCCAGCAGCTTAGCTGTGGCAGCCCTTCACTACGAGCAGTACTTT.

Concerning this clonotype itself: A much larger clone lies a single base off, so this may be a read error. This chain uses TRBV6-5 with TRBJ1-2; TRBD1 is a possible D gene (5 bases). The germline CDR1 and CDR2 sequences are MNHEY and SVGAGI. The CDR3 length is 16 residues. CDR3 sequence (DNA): TGTGCCAGCAGTTACCAGCGGGGCAGCCAAGGGTATGACTACACCTTC. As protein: CASSYQRGSQGYDYTF.

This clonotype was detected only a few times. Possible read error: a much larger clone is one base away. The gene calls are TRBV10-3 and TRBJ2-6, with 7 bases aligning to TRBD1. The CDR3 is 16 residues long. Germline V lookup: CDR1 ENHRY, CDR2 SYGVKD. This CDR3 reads CAISESGGAGADVLTF. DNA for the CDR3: TGTGCCATCAGTGAGTCAGGGGGCGCTGGGGCCGACGTCCTGACTTTC.

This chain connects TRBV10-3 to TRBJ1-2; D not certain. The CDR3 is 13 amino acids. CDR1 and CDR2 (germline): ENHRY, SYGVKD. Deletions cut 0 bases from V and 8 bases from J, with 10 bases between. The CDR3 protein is CAISESMRWGYTF. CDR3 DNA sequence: TGTGCCATCAGTGAGTCCATGCGGTGGGGCTACACCTTC.

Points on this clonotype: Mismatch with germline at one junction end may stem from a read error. CDR3 sequence (DNA): TGTGCCAGCAGCTTTAGGCAATCGAACACAGGGGAGCTGTATTTT. Protein: CASSFRQSNTGELYF. The rearrangement uses TRBV11-2 and TRBJ2-2; 7 nucleotides line up with TRBD1. There are 15 residues in the CDR3. CDR1 SGHAT and CDR2 FQNNGV come from the germline V gene.

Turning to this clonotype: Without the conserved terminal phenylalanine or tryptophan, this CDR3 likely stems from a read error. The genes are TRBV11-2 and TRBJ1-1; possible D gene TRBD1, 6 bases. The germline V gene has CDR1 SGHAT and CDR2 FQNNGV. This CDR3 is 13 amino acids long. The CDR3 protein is CASSPLRDTGAFS. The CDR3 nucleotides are TGTGCCAGCAGTCCTCTCCGGGACACTGGAGCTTTCTCT.

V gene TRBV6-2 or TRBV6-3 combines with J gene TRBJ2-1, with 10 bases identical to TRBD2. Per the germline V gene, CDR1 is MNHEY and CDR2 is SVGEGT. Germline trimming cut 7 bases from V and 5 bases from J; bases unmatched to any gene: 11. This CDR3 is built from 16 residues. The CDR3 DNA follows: TGTGCCAGCAACCCAACCAGCGGGAGGGCCGACAATGAGCAGTTCTTC. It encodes CASNPTSGRADNEQFF.